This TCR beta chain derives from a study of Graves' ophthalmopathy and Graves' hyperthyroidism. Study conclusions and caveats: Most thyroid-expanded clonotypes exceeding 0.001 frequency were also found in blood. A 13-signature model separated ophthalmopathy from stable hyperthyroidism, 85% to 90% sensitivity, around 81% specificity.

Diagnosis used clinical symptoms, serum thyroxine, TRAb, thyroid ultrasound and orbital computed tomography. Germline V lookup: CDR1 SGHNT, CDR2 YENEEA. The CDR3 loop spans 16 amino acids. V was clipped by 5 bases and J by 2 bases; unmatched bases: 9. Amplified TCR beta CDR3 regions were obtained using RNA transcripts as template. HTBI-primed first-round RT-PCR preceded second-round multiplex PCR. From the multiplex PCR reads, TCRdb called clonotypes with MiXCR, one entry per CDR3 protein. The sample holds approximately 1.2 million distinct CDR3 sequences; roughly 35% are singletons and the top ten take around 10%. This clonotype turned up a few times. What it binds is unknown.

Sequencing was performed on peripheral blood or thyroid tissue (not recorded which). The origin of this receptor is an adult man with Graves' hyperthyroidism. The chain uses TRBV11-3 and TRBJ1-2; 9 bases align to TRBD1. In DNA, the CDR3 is TGTGCCAGCAGCCCCACGGGACAGGGTCCGAACTATGGCTACACCTTC. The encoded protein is CASSPTGQGPNYGYTF. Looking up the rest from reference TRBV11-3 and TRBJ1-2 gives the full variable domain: EAGVVQSPRYKIIEKKQPVAFWCNPISGHNTLYWYLQNLGQGPELLIRYENEEAVDDSQLPKDRFSAERLKGVDSTLKIQPAELGDSAVYLCASSPTGQGPNYGYTFGSGTRLTVV.